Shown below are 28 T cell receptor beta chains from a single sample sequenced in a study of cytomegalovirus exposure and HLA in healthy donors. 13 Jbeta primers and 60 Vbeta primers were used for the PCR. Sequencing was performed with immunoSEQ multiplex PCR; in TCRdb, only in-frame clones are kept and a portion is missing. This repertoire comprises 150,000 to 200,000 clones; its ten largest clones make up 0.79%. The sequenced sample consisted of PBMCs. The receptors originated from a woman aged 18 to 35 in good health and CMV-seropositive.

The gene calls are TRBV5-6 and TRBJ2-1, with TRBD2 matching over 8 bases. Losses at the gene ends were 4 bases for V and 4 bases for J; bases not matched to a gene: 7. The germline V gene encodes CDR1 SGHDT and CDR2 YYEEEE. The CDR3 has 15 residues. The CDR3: CASSLRVAGYNEQFF. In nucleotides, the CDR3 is TGTGCCAGCAGCCTACGGGTAGCGGGGTACAATGAGCAGTTCTTC.

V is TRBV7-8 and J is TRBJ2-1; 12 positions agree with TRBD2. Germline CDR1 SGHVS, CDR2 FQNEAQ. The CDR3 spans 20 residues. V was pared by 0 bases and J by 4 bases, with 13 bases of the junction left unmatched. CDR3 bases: TGTGCCAGCAGCTTAGCGGATTCTAGCGGGAGGGCCGGGGGTTACAATGAGCAGTTCTTC. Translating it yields CASSLADSSGRAGGYNEQFF. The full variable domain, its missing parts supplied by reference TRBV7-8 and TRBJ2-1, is GAGVSQSPRYKVAKRGQDVALRCDPISGHVSLFWYQQALGQGPEFLTYFQNEAQLDKSGLPSDRFFAERPEGSVSTLKIQRTQQEDSAVYLCASSLADSSGRAGGYNEQFFGPGTRLTVL.

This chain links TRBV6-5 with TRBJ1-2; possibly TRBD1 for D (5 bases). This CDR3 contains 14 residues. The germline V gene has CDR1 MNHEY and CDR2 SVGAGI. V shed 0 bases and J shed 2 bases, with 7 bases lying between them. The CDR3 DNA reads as TGTGCCAGCAGTTACTCCGGGGGGAACTATGGCTACACCTTC. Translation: CASSYSGGNYGYTF.

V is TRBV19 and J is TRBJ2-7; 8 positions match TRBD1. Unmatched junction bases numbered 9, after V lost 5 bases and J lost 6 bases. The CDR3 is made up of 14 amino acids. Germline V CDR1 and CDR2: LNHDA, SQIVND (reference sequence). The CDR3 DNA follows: TGTGCCAGTAGTCCCCAGACAGGGGCCACCGAGCAGTACTTC. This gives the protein CASSPQTGATEQYF.

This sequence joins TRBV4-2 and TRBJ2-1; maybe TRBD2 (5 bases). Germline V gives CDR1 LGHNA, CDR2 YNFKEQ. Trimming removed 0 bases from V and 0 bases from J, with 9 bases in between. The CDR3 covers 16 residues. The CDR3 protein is CASSQDGGSSYNEQFF. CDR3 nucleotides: TGTGCCAGCAGCCAAGATGGAGGAAGCTCCTACAATGAGCAGTTCTTC.

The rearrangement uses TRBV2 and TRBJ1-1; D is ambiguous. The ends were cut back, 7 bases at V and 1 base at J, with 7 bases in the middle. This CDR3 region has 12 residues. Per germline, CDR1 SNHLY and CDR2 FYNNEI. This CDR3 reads CASMRENTEAFF. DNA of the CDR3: TGTGCCAGCATGCGGGAGAACACTGAAGCTTTCTTT.

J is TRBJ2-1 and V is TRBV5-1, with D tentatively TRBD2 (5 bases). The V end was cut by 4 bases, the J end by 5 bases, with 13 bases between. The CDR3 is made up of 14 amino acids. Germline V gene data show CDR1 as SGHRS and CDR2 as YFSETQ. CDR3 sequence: CASSDGISHNEQFF. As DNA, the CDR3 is TGCGCCAGCAGCGACGGGATTTCCCACAATGAGCAGTTCTTC.

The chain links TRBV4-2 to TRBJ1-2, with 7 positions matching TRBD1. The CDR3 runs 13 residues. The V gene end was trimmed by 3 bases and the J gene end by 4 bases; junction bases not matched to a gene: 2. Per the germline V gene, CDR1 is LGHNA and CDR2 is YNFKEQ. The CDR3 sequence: CASSQTGSYGYTF. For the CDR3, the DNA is TGTGCCAGCAGCCAGACAGGGTCCTATGGCTACACCTTC.

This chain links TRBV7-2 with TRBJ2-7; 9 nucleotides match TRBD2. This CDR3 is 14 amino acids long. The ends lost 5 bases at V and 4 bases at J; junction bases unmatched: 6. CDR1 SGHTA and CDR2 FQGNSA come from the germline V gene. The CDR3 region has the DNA TGTGCCAGCAGCCCGGGACTAGCAGGGTACGAGCAGTACTTC. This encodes CASSPGLAGYEQYF.

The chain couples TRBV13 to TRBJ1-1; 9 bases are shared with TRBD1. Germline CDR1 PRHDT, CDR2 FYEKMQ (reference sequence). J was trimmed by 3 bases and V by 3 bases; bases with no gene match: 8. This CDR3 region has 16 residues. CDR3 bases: TGTGCCAGCAGCTTGAGACAGGGGGGACCGGACACTGAAGCTTTCTTT. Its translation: CASSLRQGGPDTEAFF.

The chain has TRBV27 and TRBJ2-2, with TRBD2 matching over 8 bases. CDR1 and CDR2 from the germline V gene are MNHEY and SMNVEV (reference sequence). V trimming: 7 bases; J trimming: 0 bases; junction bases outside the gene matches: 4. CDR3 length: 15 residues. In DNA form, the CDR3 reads TGTGCCAGCACCGTTAGCGGGACGAACACCGGGGAGCTGTTTTTT. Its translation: CASTVSGTNTGELFF.

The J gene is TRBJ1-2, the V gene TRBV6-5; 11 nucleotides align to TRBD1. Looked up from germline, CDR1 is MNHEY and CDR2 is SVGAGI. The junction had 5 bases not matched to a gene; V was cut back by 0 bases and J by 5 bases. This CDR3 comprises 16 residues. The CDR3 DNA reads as TGTGCCAGCAGTTACTCGGGGGGGACAGGGGGGTATGGCTACACCTTC. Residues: CASSYSGGTGGYGYTF.

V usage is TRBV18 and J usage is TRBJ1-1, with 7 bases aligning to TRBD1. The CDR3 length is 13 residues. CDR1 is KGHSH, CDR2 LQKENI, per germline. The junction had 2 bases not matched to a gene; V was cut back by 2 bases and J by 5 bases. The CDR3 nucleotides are TGTGCCAGCTCACCAGACAGGGTTACTGAAGCTTTCTTT. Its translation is CASSPDRVTEAFF.

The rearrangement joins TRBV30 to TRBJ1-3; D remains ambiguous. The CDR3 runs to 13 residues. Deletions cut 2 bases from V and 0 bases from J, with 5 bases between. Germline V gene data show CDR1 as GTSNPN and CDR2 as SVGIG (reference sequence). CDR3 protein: CAWSSYSGNTIYF. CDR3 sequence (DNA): TGTGCCTGGAGTTCCTACTCTGGAAACACCATATATTTT.

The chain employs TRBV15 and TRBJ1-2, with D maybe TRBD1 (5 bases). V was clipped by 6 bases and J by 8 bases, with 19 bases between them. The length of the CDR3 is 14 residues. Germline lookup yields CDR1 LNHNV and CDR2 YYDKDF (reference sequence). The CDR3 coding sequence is TGTGCCACCAGTATAGCAGCCGGGCCAGGGGGCTACACCTTC. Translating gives CATSIAAGPGGYTF.

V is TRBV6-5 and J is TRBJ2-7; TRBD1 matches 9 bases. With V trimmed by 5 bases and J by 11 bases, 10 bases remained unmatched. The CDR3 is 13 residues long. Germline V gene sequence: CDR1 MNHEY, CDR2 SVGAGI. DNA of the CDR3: TGTGCCAGCAGTCTGCCCGGGACAGGGTCTGAGTACTTC. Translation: CASSLPGTGSEYF.

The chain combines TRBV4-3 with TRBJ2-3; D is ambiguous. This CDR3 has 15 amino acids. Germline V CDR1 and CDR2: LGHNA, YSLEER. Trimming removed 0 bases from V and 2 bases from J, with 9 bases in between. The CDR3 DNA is TGCGCCAGCAGCCAAGATCCTAGTTACACAGATACGCAGTATTTT. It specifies CASSQDPSYTDTQYF.

The CDR3 here is CASSRGDQPQHF. The CDR3 DNA is TGTGCCAGCAGCCGGGGGGATCAGCCCCAGCATTTT. The V gene is TRBV5-5, the J gene TRBJ1-5; a weak D match, TRBD1 (5 bases). CDR1 SGHKS and CDR2 YYEKEE come from the germline V gene (reference sequence). This CDR3 is built from 12 residues. The V gene lost 4 bases and the J gene lost 5 bases, with 7 bases spanning the gap. The entire variable domain, with the rest obtained from reference TRBV5-5 and TRBJ1-5, is as follows: DAGVTQSPTHLIKTRGQQVTLRCSPISGHKSVSWYQQVLGQGPQFIFQYYEKEERGRGNFPDRFSARQFPNYSSELNVNALLLGDSALYLCASSRGDQPQHFGDGTRLSIL.

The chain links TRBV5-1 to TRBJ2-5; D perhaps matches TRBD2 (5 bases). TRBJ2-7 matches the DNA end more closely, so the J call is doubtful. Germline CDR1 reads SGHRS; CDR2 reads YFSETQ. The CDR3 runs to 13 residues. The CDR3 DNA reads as TGCGCCAGCAGCTTGGACCTAGCTTACGAGCAGTACTTC. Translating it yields CASSLDLAYEQYF.

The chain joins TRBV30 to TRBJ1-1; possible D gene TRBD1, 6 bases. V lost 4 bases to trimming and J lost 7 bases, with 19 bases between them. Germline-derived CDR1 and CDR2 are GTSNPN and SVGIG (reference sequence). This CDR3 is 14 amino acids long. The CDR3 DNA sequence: TGTGCCTGGACGGATTTAATCGGACAGCGTGAAGCTTTCTTT. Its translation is CAWTDLIGQREAFF.

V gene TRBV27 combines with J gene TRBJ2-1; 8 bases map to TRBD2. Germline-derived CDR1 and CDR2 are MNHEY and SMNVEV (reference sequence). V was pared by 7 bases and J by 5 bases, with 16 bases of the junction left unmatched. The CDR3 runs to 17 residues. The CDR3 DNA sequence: TGTGCCAGCAAGCCCAGCGGGAGAATTCTAAGCAACAATGAGCAGTTCTTC. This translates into CASKPSGRILSNNEQFF.

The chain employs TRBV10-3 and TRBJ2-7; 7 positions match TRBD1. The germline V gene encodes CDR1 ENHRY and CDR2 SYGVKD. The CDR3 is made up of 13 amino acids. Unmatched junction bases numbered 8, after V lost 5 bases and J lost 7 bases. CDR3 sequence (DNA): TGTGCCATCAGTTCGACAGGGCATGAGGAGCAGTACTTC. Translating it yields CAISSTGHEEQYF.

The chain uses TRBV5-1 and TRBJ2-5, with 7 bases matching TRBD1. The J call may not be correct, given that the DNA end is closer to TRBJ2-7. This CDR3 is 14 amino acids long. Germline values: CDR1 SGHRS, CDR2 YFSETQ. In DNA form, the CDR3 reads TGCGCCAGCAGCTTGGGACAGGGTTCGAACGAGCAGTACTTC. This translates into CASSLGQGSNEQYF.

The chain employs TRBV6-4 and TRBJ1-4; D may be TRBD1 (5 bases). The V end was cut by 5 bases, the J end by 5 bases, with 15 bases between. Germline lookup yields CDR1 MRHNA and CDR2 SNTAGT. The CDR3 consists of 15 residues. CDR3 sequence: CASSITGGPNEKLFF. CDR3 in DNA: TGTGCCAGCAGTATAACCGGGGGTCCCAATGAAAAACTGTTTTTT.

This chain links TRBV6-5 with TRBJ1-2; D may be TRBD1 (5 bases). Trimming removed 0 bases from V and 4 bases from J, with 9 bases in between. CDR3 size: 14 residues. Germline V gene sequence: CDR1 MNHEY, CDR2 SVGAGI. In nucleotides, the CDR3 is TGTGCCAGCAGTTACTCGACCGGGGGCTATGGCTACACCTTC. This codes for CASSYSTGGYGYTF.

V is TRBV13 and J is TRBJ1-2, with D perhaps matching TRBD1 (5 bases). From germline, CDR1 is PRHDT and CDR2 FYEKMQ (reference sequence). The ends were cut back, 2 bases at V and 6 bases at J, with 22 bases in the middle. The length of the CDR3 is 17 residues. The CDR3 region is CASSLNIQAPERDGYTF. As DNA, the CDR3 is TGTGCCAGCAGCTTAAATATACAGGCCCCCGAACGAGATGGCTACACCTTC.

This CDR3 is CASSLGVQGLGWSPLHF. The CDR3 DNA sequence: TGTGCCAGCAGCTTAGGAGTCCAGGGGCTAGGGTGGTCACCCCTCCACTTT. The V and J genes are TRBV13 and TRBJ1-6; D possibly corresponds to TRBD1 (6 bases). The CDR3 runs to 17 residues. Trimming removed 0 bases from V and 10 bases from J, with 19 bases in between. Germline V gene lookup returns CDR1 PRHDT and CDR2 FYEKMQ (reference sequence).

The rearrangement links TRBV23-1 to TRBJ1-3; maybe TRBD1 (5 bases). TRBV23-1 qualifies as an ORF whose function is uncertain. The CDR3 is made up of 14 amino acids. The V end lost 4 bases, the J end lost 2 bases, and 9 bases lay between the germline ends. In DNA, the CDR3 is TGCGCCAGCAGTCTCGAGGACACTGGAAACACCATATATTTT. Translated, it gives CASSLEDTGNTIYF.